These T cell receptor beta chains were read from a single sample in a study of T cell responses to AZD1222 COVID-19 vaccine. Using immunoSEQ multiplex PCR, the repertoire was profiled, and TCRdb retains in-frame clones only, with some absent. The repertoire includes more than 150,000 clones, under 95% of them detected once, and roughly 0.99% sits in the top ten. Sample: peripheral blood, taken on day 0 of AZD1222 vaccination. Source of these receptors: an adult in good health. Each CDR3 is given with its conserved first and last residue. The D gene is left open where the match is weak. Expanded clones get a size class; other rows say once, few or many, or leave the size out.

D gene: TRBD1; J gene: TRBJ1-2; V gene: TRBV13; clone size: -; CDR3 DNA: TGTGCCAGCAGCTACGACAGGGGTGCTGGCTACACCTTC; CDR3 protein: CASSYDRGAGYTF
D gene: TRBD1; J gene: TRBJ2-7; V gene: TRBV6-2/TRBV6-3; clone size: -; CDR3 DNA: TGTGCCAGCACCCCGACAGGGCGGGAGCAGTACTTC; CDR3 protein: CASTPTGREQYF
D gene: -; J gene: TRBJ2-5; V gene: TRBV5-1; clone size: -; CDR3 DNA: TGCGCCAGCAGCCACGGACAGATAGAGACCCAGTACTTC; CDR3 protein: CASSHGQIETQYF
D gene: TRBD1; J gene: TRBJ1-1; V gene: TRBV13; clone size: -; CDR3 DNA: TGTGCCAGCAGCCCACAGGGGGCAACTGAAGCTTTCTTT; CDR3 protein: CASSPQGATEAFF
D gene: -; J gene: TRBJ1-5; V gene: TRBV28; clone size: -; CDR3 DNA: TGTGCCAGCAGTTCCCACCAGGGTCTCAGGGGCAATCAGCCCCAGCATTTT; CDR3 protein: CASSSHQGLRGNQPQHF
D gene: TRBD1; J gene: TRBJ2-7; V gene: TRBV6-5; clone size: few; CDR3 DNA: TGTGCCAGCACGGACAGGGTCTCCTACGAGCAGTACTTC; CDR3 protein: CASTDRVSYEQYF
D gene: -; J gene: TRBJ1-4; V gene: TRBV28; clone size: -; CDR3 DNA: TGTGCCAGCAGGCCCGAAGAACGGGAAAAACTGTTTTTT; CDR3 protein: CASRPEEREKLFF
D gene: TRBD2; J gene: TRBJ2-1; V gene: TRBV9; clone size: -; CDR3 DNA: TGTGCCAGCAGCGTGCAAGTCGGGGGGAACAATGAGCAGTTCTTC; CDR3 protein: CASSVQVGGNNEQFF
D gene: -; J gene: TRBJ2-7; V gene: TRBV25-1; clone size: -; CDR3 DNA: TGTGCCAGCAGTTCGACAGGGAGGGACTACGAGCAGTACTTC; CDR3 protein: CASSSTGRDYEQYF
D gene: -; J gene: TRBJ1-3; V gene: TRBV18; clone size: -; CDR3 DNA: TGTGCCAGCTCACCCCGGACTGACGTTAGAAACACCATATATTTT; CDR3 protein: CASSPRTDVRNTIYF
D gene: TRBD1; J gene: TRBJ1-5; V gene: TRBV9; clone size: few; CDR3 DNA: TGTGCCAGCAGCGACCGGGACAGGAGTCAGCCCCAGCATTTT; CDR3 protein: CASSDRDRSQPQHF
D gene: -; J gene: TRBJ2-7; V gene: TRBV5-1; clone size: -; CDR3 DNA: TGCGCCAGCAGCACCAGGGAATCCTACGAGCAGTACTTC; CDR3 protein: CASSTRESYEQYF